The TCR beta chain described here comes from a study of T cells after somatic rescue of genetic block. The data were produced by immunoSEQ multiplex PCR, yet TCRdb's version contains in-frame clones alone and is incomplete. Of thousands of clones listed, around 81% were seen once; the top ten hold about 26%. This CDR3 region has 13 residues. Germline V CDR1 and CDR2: SNHLY, FYNNEI. The germline V and J ends were trimmed by 8 bases and 4 bases, with 13 bases remaining between them. This TCR was sampled from a boy aged 5-17 years. Sequences were obtained from peripheral blood mononuclear cells (PBMCs). V is TRBV2 and J is TRBJ2-3; D is possibly TRBD2 (6 bases). The CDR3 loop reads CASEWRGSDTQYF. CDR3 sequence (DNA): TGTGCCAGCGAGTGGCGGGGCTCAGATACGCAGTATTTT.